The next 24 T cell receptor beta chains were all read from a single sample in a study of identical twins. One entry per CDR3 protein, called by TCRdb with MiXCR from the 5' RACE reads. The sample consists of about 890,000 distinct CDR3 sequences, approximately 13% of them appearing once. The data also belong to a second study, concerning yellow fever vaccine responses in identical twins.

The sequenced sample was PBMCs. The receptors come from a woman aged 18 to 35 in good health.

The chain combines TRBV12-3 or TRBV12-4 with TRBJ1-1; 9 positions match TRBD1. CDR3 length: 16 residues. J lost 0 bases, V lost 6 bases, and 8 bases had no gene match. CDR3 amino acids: CASRTGQGIMNTEAFF. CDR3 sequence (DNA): TGTGCCAGCAGAACAGGACAGGGGATCATGAACACTGAAGCTTTCTTT.

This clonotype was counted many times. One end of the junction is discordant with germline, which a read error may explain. This CDR3 is CASSLDGNEQFF. The DNA for the CDR3 is TGCGCCAGCAGCTTGGACGGGAATGAGCAGTTCTTC. The chain links TRBV7-9 to TRBJ2-1; D not certain. The CDR3 totals 12 residues. Germline V gene lookup returns CDR1 SEHNR and CDR2 FQNEAQ (reference sequence).

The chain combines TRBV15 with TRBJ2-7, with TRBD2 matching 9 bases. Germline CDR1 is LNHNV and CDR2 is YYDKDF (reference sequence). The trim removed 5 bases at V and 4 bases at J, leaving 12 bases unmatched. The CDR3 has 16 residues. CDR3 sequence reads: CATSSRGSSGTYEQYF. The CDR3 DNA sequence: TGTGCCACCAGCTCTCGCGGCTCTAGCGGGACATACGAGCAGTACTTC.

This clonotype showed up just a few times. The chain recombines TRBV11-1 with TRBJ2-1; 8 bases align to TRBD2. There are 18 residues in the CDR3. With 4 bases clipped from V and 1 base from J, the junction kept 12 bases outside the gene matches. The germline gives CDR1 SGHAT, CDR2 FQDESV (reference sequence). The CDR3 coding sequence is TGTGCCAGCAGCTCCCCTCAGGGAGCGGGAGTTTCCTACAATGAGCAGTTCTTC. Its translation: CASSSPQGAGVSYNEQFF.

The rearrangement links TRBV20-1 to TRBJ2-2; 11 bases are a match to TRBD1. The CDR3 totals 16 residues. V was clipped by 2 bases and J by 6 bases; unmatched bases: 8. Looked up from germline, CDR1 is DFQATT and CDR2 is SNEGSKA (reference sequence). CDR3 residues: CSARSGTGGNAGELFF. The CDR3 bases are TGCAGTGCTAGATCCGGGACAGGGGGTAACGCCGGGGAGCTGTTTTTT.

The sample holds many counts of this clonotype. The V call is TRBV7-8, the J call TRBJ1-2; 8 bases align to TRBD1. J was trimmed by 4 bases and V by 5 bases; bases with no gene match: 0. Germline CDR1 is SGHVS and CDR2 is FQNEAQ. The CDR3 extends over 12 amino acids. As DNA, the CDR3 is TGTGCCAGCAGCCAGGGGGCCTATGGCTACACCTTC. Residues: CASSQGAYGYTF.

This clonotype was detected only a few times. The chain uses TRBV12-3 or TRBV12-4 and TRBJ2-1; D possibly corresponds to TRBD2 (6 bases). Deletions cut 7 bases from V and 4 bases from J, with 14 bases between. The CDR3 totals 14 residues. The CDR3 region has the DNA TGTGCCAGCACTTTCGGGGGTTTATACAATGAGCAGTTCTTC. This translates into CASTFGGLYNEQFF.

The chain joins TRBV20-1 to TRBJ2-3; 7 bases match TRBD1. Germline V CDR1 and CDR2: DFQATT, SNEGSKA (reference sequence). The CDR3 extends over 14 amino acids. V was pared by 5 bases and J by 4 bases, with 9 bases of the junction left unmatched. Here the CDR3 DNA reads TGCAGTGCTCAGACAGGGTTCAGTGCAGATACGCAGTATTTT. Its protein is CSAQTGFSADTQYF.

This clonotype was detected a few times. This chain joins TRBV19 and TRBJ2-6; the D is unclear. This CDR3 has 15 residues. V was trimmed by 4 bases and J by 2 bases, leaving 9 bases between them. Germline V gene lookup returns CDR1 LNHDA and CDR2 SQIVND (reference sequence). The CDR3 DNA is TGTGCCAGTAGTACCCTCAAAACTGGGGCCAACGTCCTGACTTTC. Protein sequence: CASSTLKTGANVLTF.

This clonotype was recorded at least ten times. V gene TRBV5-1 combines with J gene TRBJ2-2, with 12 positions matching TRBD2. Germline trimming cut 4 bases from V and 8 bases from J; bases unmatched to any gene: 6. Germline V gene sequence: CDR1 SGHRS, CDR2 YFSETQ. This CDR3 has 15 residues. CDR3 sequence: CASSEGLAGKGELFF. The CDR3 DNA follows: TGCGCCAGCAGCGAAGGACTAGCGGGAAAAGGGGAGCTGTTTTTT.

CDR3 nucleotide sequence: TGTGCCACCAGCAGTGACGGGTTTCTCAGGGAGCTGTTTTTT. The encoded protein is CATSSDGFLRELFF. The V and J genes are TRBV15 and TRBJ2-2; D unresolved. From germline, CDR1 is LNHNV and CDR2 YYDKDF (reference sequence). The V end was cut by 3 bases, the J end by 9 bases, with 14 bases between. CDR3 length equals 14 residues.

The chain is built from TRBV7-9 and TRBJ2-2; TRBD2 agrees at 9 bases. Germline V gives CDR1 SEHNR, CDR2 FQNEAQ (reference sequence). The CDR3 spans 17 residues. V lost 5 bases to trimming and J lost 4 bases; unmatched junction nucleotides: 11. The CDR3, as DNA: TGTGCCAGCAGCCCCGGGGGTAGCGGGAGCGTCACCGGGGAGCTGTTTTTT. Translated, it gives CASSPGGSGSVTGELFF.

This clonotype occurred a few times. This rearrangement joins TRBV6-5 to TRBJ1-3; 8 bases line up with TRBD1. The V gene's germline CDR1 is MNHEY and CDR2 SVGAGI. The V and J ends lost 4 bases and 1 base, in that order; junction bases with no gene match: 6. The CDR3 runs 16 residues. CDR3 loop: CASSFKRQGSGNTIYF. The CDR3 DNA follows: TGTGCCAGCAGTTTTAAAAGACAGGGGTCTGGAAACACCATATATTTT.

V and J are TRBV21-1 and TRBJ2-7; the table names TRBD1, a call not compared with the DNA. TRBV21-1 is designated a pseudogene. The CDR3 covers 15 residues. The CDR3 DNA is TGTGCCAGCAGCATGGACAGGGAGAGCTCCTACGAGCAGTACGTC. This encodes CASSMDRESSYEQYV.

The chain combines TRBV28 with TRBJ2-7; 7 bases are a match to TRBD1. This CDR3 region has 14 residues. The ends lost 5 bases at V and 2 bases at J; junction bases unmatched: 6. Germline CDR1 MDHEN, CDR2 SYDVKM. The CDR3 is CASSRDRDTYEQYV. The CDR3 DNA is TGTGCCAGCAGTCGAGACAGGGACACCTACGAGCAGTACGTC.

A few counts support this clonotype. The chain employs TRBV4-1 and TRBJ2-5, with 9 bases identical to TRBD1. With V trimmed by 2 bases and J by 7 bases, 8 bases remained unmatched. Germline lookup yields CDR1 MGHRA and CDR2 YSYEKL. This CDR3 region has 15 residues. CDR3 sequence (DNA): TGCGCCAGCAGCCAACCCAGGGACAGGGCTGGGACCCAGTACTTC. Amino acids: CASSQPRDRAGTQYF.

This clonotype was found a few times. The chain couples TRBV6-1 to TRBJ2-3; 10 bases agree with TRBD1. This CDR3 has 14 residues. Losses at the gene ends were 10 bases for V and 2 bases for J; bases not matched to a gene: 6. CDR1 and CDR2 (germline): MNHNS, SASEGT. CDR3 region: CATAGTGATDTQYF. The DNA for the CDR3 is TGTGCCACCGCGGGGACAGGGGCCACAGATACGCAGTATTTT.

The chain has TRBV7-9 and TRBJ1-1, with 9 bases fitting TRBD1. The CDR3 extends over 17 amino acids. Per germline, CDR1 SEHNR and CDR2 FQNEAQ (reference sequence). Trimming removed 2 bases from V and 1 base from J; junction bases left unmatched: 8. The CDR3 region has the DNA TGTGCCAGCAGCTTATTGGGGACAGGGAAGAGGAACACTGAAGCTTTCTTT. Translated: CASSLLGTGKRNTEAFF.

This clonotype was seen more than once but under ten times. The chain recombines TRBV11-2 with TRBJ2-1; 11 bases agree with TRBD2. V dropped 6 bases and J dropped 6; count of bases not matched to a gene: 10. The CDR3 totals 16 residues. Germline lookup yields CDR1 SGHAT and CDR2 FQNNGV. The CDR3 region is CASSQAPGLAGNEQFF. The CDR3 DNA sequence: TGTGCCAGCAGTCAAGCTCCCGGACTAGCGGGCAATGAGCAGTTCTTC.

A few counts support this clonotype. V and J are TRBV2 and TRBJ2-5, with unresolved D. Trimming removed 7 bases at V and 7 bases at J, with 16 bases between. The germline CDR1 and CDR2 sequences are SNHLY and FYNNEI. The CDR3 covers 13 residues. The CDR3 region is CASNPSAVGTQYF. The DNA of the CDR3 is TGTGCCAGCAACCCTTCCGCCGTCGGGACCCAGTACTTC.

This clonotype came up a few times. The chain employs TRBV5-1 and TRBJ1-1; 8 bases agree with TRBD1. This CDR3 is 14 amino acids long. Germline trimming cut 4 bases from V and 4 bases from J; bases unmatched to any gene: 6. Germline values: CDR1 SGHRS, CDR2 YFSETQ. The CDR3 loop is CASSTGGYTTEAFF. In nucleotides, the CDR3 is TGCGCCAGCAGCACAGGGGGGTATACCACTGAAGCTTTCTTT.

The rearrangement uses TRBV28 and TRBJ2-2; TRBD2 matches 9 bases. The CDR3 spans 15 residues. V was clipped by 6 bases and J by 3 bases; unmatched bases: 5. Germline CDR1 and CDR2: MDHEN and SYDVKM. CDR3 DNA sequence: TGTGCCAGCAGATTAGCGGGAGCGGACACCGGGGAGCTGTTTTTT. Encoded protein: CASRLAGADTGELFF.

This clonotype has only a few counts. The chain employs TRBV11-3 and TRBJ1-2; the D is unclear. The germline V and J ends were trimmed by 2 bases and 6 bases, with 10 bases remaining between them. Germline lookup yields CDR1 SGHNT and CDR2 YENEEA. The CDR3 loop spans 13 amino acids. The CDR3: CASSLFPSDGYTF. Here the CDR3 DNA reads TGTGCCAGCAGCTTATTTCCGTCAGATGGCTACACCTTC. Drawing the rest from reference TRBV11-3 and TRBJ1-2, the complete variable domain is EAGVVQSPRYKIIEKKQPVAFWCNPISGHNTLYWYLQNLGQGPELLIRYENEEAVDDSQLPKDRFSAERLKGVDSTLKIQPAELGDSAVYLCASSLFPSDGYTFGSGTRLTVV.

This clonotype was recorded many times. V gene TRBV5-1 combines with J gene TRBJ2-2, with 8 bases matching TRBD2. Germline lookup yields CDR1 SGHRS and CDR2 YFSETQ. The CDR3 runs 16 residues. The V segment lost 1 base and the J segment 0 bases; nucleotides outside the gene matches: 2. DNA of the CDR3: TGCGCCAGCAGCTTGATGGGACTAGCGAACACCGGGGAGCTGTTTTTT. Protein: CASSLMGLANTGELFF.